This T cell receptor beta chain derives from a study of Ad26.COV2.S vaccination and SARS-CoV-2 variants. Only in-frame clones appear in the TCRdb table, and some are missing; sequencing was by immunoSEQ multiplex PCR. The table has roughly 300,000 clones, approximately 90% seen once. Regarding treatment: roughly 20 received Ad26.COV2.S at low or high dose, single or two shots; five or six received placebo; per-sample allocation not given. Sampling took place 63 days after the first vaccine or placebo injection. The V gene's germline CDR1 is SGHRS and CDR2 YFSETQ. Trimming took off 0 bases at V and 5 bases at J, with 6 bases between the two ends. The CDR3 spans 13 residues.

This specimen was peripheral blood, taken in a trial of Ad26.COV2.S vaccine versus placebo. This rearrangement joins TRBV5-1 to TRBJ1-5; weak D call: TRBD1 (5 bases). The source is a person between 18 and 65 years old who received the Ad26.COV2.S COVID-19 vaccine or a placebo. The CDR3 region is CASSLAGDQPQHF. CDR3 sequence (DNA): TGCGCCAGCAGCTTGGCGGGGGATCAGCCCCAGCATTTT. Using reference TRBV5-1 and TRBJ1-5 for the parts outside the CDR3, the full variable domain is KAGVTQTPRYLIKTRGQQVTLSCSPISGHRSVSWYQQTPGQGLQFLFEYFSETQRNKGNFPGRFSGRQFSNSRSEMNVSTLELGDSALYLCASSLAGDQPQHFGDGTRLSIL.